These T cell receptor beta chains were read from a single sample in a study of cytomegalovirus exposure and HLA in healthy donors. Data came from immunoSEQ multiplex PCR; TCRdb stores just in-frame clones and leaves some out. In the table there are approximately 150,000 clones, 76% of which are singletons. The sample taken for sequencing was PBMCs. These receptors came from a middle-aged man in good health and CMV-seronegative. The CDR3 runs from the conserved cysteine through the conserved F or W. The order of the fields is J gene, V gene, clone size, CDR3 protein. Size values are once, few and many counts, or a class for expanded clones, and some rows have none.

J gene: TRBJ2-3
V gene: TRBV15
clone size: NA
CDR3 protein: CATSRGQDADTQYF

J gene: NA
V gene: TRBV7-9
clone size: few
CDR3 protein: CASNPLQGDGIYEQYF

J gene: TRBJ1-1
V gene: TRBV5-1
clone size: few
CDR3 protein: CASSLGDSRAEAFF

J gene: TRBJ2-7
V gene: TRBV13
clone size: NA
CDR3 protein: CASSLGLAGGGSYEQYF

J gene: TRBJ2-7
V gene: TRBV6-1
clone size: NA
CDR3 protein: CASSVGGGYEQYF

J gene: TRBJ2-5
V gene: TRBV29-1
clone size: NA
CDR3 protein: CSVVIGGEETQYF

J gene: TRBJ2-5
V gene: TRBV19
clone size: few
CDR3 protein: CASSRGGRETQYF

J gene: TRBJ2-7
V gene: TRBV29-1
clone size: few
CDR3 protein: CSVGAGLAGDPYEQYF

J gene: NA
V gene: TRBV4-2
clone size: NA
CDR3 protein: CASSQEAGAYWYEQYF

J gene: TRBJ1-1
V gene: TRBV18
clone size: NA
CDR3 protein: CASSAYTGTATEAFF

J gene: TRBJ2-2
V gene: TRBV27
clone size: NA
CDR3 protein: CASRAGAFTGELFF

J gene: TRBJ2-3
V gene: TRBV2
clone size: NA
CDR3 protein: CASKGQGTDTQYF

J gene: TRBJ2-5
V gene: TRBV7-6
clone size: NA
CDR3 protein: CASSTTGAGGQETQYF

J gene: TRBJ1-2
V gene: TRBV4-3
clone size: NA
CDR3 protein: CASSQVTGIPLYGYTF

J gene: TRBJ2-3
V gene: TRBV9
clone size: NA
CDR3 protein: CASSALADTQYF

J gene: TRBJ2-3
V gene: TRBV15
clone size: NA
CDR3 protein: CATSRMTGPDTQYF

J gene: TRBJ1-2
V gene: TRBV28
clone size: NA
CDR3 protein: CASSLYFQGSSGYTF